This TCR beta chain is from a study of blood T cell repertoires in COVID-19. Study information: The study drew acute and convalescent COVID-19 samples from the United States, Italy and Spain. From T cells, B-cell-depleted T cells, or PBMCs came the material, which was cDNA or gDNA.

Trimming removed 4 bases from V and 2 bases from J; junction bases left unmatched: 7. The CDR3 loop spans 17 amino acids. Germline assignment: CDR1 SGHTA and CDR2 FQGNSA. All recovered Cohort 3 donors got two negative PCRs, got clearance, or saw symptom resolution. How the authors handled the data: The assay estimated nucleated cells by amplifying reference gene primers. Data came from immunoSEQ multiplex PCR; TCRdb stores just in-frame clones and leaves some out. The V and J calls and the clone size are those of that table, but D and trimming were determined from the DNA. The sample shows 150,000 to 200,000 clones, about 82% of them seen only once.

The J gene is TRBJ2-5, the V gene TRBV7-2, with 13 bases matching TRBD2. Sequenced: PBMCs or T cells enriched from blood (not recorded which). The source is a woman in her 30s who had recovered from COVID-19. The DNA for the CDR3 is TGTGCCAGCAGCTCCAAGACGGGACTAGCGGGACAAGAGACCCAGTACTTC. Encoded protein: CASSSKTGLAGQETQYF.